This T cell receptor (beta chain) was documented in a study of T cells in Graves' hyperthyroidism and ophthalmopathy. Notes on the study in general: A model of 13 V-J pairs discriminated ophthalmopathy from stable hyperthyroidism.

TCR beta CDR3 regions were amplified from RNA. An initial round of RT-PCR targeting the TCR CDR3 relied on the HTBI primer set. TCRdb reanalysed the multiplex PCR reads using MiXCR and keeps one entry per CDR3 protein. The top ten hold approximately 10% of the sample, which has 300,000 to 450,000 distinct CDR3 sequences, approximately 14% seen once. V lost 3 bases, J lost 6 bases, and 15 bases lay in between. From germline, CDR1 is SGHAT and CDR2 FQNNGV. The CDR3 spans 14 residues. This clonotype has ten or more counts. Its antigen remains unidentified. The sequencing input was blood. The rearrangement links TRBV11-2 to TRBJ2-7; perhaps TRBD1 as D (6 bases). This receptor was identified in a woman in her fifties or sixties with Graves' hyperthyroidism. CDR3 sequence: CASSFRSRGFEQYF. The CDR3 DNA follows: TGTGCCAGCAGCTTTAGGAGCAGGGGTTTCGAGCAGTACTTC.